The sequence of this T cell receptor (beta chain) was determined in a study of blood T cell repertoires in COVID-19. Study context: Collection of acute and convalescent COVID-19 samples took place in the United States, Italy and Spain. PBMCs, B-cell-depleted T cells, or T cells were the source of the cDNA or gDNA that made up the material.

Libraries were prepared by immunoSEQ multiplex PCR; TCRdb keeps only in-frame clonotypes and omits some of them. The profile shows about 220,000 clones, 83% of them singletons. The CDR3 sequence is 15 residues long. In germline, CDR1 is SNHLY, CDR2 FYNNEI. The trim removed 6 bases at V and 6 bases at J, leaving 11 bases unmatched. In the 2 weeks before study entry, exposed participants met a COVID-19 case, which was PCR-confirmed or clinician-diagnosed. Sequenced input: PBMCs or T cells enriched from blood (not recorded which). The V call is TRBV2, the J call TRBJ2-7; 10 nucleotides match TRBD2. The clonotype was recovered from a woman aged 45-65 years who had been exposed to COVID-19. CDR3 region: CASRGYAGTSAEQYF. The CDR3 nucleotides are TGTGCCAGCAGGGGTTATGCCGGGACTAGCGCCGAGCAGTACTTC. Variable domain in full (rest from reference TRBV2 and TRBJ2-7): EPEVTQTPSHQVTQMGQEVILRCVPISNHLYFYWYRQILGQKVEFLVSFYNNEISEKSEIFDDQFSVERPDGSNFTLKIRSTKLEDSAMYFCASRGYAGTSAEQYFGPGTRLTVT.